One and the same sample provided the 25 T cell receptor beta chains below, sequenced in a study of blood T cell dynamics during melanoma immunotherapy. The sample's time point: week 3, after first cycle of checkpoint inhibitor. Only in-frame clones appear in the TCRdb table, and some are missing; sequencing was by immunoSEQ multiplex PCR. This table holds some 4,000 clones, more than 60% found once. This sample comprised blood, obtained from a patient treated with checkpoint blockade. The receptors were gathered from a human donor with melanoma.

The chain links TRBV6-6 to TRBJ1-1; possibly TRBD1 for D (5 bases). CDR1 MNHNY and CDR2 SVGAGI come from the germline V gene (reference sequence). The CDR3 covers 13 residues. V was trimmed by 6 bases and J by 4 bases, leaving 12 bases between them. For the CDR3, the DNA is TGTGCCAGCAGGGTGGGGGTCGCCACTGAAGCTTTCTTT. It is translated as CASRVGVATEAFF.

This clone was seen a handful of times. The V gene is TRBV6-5, the J gene TRBJ1-6; the D gene is possibly TRBD1 (5 bases). CDR1 MNHEY and CDR2 SVGAGI come from the germline V gene. The CDR3 covers 14 residues. Trimming pared 0 bases from V and 10 bases from J, leaving 10 bases between. CDR3 loop: CASSYSTWGSPLHF. The DNA of the CDR3 is TGTGCCAGCAGTTACTCGACGTGGGGGTCACCCCTCCACTTT.

The V call is TRBV7-2, the J call TRBJ1-2, with 9 nucleotides matching TRBD1. In germline, CDR1 is SGHTA, CDR2 FQGNSA. The V and J ends lost 5 bases and 6 bases, in that order; junction bases with no gene match: 7. This CDR3 has 14 residues. The CDR3, as DNA: TGTGCCAGCAGCCCGACAGGGGGAAGAGATGGCTACACCTTC. Protein: CASSPTGGRDGYTF.

This chain links TRBV10-2 with TRBJ2-3, with 10 nucleotides matching TRBD2. CDR3 length equals 15 residues. The germline CDR1 and CDR2 sequences are WSHSY and SAAADI. J gave up 3 bases and V 4 bases, and 4 bases lay outside the gene matches. CDR3 loop: CASSASGGVTDTQYF. For the CDR3, the DNA is TGCGCCAGCAGTGCCAGCGGGGGGGTTACAGATACGCAGTATTTT.

The V and J genes are TRBV19 and TRBJ2-3; 11 nucleotides match TRBD2. Germline values: CDR1 LNHDA, CDR2 SQIVND (reference sequence). V gave up 7 bases and J gave up 2 bases; unmatched junction bases: 5. The CDR3 is 15 residues long. The CDR3 loop is CASTLSGGVTDTQYF. CDR3 DNA sequence: TGTGCCAGTACCCTTAGCGGGGGGGTCACAGATACGCAGTATTTT.

The chain combines TRBV7-2 with TRBJ2-1, with TRBD2 matching 10 bases. This CDR3 region has 15 residues. Germline trimming cut 0 bases from V and 7 bases from J; bases unmatched to any gene: 3. The germline gives CDR1 SGHTA, CDR2 FQGNSA. For the CDR3, the DNA is TGTGCCAGCAGCTTAGCAGCGGGGGGGCCGAATGAGCAGTTCTTC. Amino acids: CASSLAAGGPNEQFF.

This chain joins TRBV18 and TRBJ2-5; D possibly corresponds to TRBD2 (5 bases). The CDR3 has 16 residues. CDR1 and CDR2 (germline): KGHSH, LQKENI. Trimming shortened V by 2 bases and J by 5 bases, and 18 bases separated the two germline ends. The CDR3 region has the DNA TGTGCCAGCTCACCAAGCAAAGGCTTCTCGGGGGAGACCCAGTACTTC. This encodes CASSPSKGFSGETQYF. The full variable domain, its missing parts supplied by reference TRBV18 and TRBJ2-5, is NAGVMQNPRHLVRRRGQEARLRCSPMKGHSHVYWYRQLPEEGLKFMVYLQKENIIDESGMPKERFSAEFPKEGPSILRIQQVVRGDSAAYFCASSPSKGFSGETQYFGPGTRLLVL.

This clone turned up a few times. CDR3 in DNA: TGCGCCAGCAGCCAAGATCGGACGAGCGGGGCCAACGTCCTGACTTTC. As protein: CASSQDRTSGANVLTF. The rearrangement uses TRBV4-3 and TRBJ2-6, with D uncertain. V was shortened by 0 bases and J by 4 bases, with 10 bases between the two germline ends. CDR3 length: 16 amino acids. The germline V gene encodes CDR1 LGHNA and CDR2 YSLEER.

The CDR3 protein is CASSLERGLKPQHF. The CDR3 DNA is TGTGCCAGCAGCTTAGAGAGGGGGCTGAAGCCCCAGCATTTT. The V call is TRBV7-2, the J call TRBJ1-5; 7 bases align to TRBD1. Germline V gene lookup returns CDR1 SGHTA and CDR2 FQGNSA. J gave up 8 bases and V 1 base, and 5 bases lay outside the gene matches. This CDR3 is built from 14 residues.

CDR3 loop: CASSSGPVSGNTIYF. The CDR3 DNA sequence: TGTGCCAGCAGCTCGGGACCGGTCTCTGGAAACACCATATATTTT. The rearrangement joins TRBV5-5 to TRBJ1-3; D might be TRBD1 (5 bases). The germline CDR1 and CDR2 sequences are SGHKS and YYEKEE (reference sequence). V was cut by 3 bases and J by 0 bases, with 10 bases left in between. The CDR3 consists of 15 residues.

CDR3 sequence: CAIQGEANEKLFF. The CDR3 DNA reads as TGTGCCATCCAGGGTGAAGCTAATGAAAAACTGTTTTTT. This chain joins TRBV10-3 and TRBJ1-4; tentative D call: TRBD1 (5 bases). The CDR3 runs 13 residues. Germline V gene data show CDR1 as ENHRY and CDR2 as SYGVKD. Trimming left V 8 bases short and J 3 bases short, with 10 bases between.

This rearrangement joins TRBV7-9 to TRBJ2-5; D is uncertain. V gave up 0 bases and J gave up 0 bases, with 5 bases separating them. This CDR3 has 14 amino acids. Germline V lookup: CDR1 SEHNR, CDR2 FQNEAQ (reference sequence). The DNA for the CDR3 is TGTGCCAGCAGCTTAGCCAGTGACCAAGAGACCCAGTACTTC. Protein sequence: CASSLASDQETQYF.

V gene TRBV18 combines with J gene TRBJ2-2; no reliable D call. Between the trimmed V and J ends, which lost 3 bases and 4 bases, there was a span of 6 bases. CDR1 is KGHSH and CDR2 is LQKENI in the germline V gene. The CDR3 extends over 13 amino acids. Written as DNA, the CDR3 is TGTGCCAGCTCACCCCCTTCCACCGGGGAGCTGTTTTTT. Its protein is CASSPPSTGELFF.

The chain carries TRBV11-3 and TRBJ1-4; TRBD1 matches 9 bases. The CDR3 loop spans 15 amino acids. Germline CDR1 reads SGHNT; CDR2 reads YENEEA. Unmatched junction bases numbered 10, after V lost 6 bases and J lost 8 bases. CDR3 amino acids: CASSHRGQLGEKLFF. CDR3 nucleotides: TGTGCCAGCAGTCACAGGGGGCAGTTGGGAGAAAAACTGTTTTTT.

The V and J genes are TRBV4-2 and TRBJ2-1; possibly TRBD1 for D (8 bases). The CDR3 runs 16 residues. V dropped 1 base and J dropped 6 bases, with 16 bases sitting between them. Germline CDR1 is LGHNA and CDR2 is YNFKEQ. Here the CDR3 DNA reads TGTGCCAGCAGCCAAGGGAACAGGGGGGGGCTCAATGAGCAGTTCTTC. This codes for CASSQGNRGGLNEQFF.

This rearrangement joins TRBV19 to TRBJ1-3; weak D call: TRBD1 (5 bases). Germline V gene sequence: CDR1 LNHDA, CDR2 SQIVND (reference sequence). Deletions cut 5 bases from V and 0 bases from J, with 14 bases between. The length of the CDR3 is 16 residues. The CDR3 reads CASSPPRGASGNTIYF. The CDR3, as DNA: TGTGCCAGTAGTCCGCCCCGCGGGGCCTCTGGAAACACCATATATTTT.

The genes are TRBV7-8 and TRBJ2-5; the match to TRBD1 covers 8 bases. Gene TRBJ2-7 matches the end of the DNA better, so the J call may be wrong. This CDR3 comprises 16 residues. The germline V gene encodes CDR1 SGHVS and CDR2 FQNEAQ. The CDR3 protein is CASSSLIGTGSYEQYF. CDR3 DNA sequence: TGTGCCAGCAGCTCCCTCATCGGGACAGGTTCCTACGAGCAGTACTTC.

This chain joins TRBV14 and TRBJ1-1; D is possibly TRBD1 (6 bases). The ends were cut back, 1 base at V and 0 bases at J, with 9 bases in the middle. CDR1 is SGHDN, CDR2 FVKESK, per germline. This CDR3 comprises 15 residues. The CDR3 DNA is TGTGCCAGCAGCCAAGTAGGGGGACTGAACACTGAAGCTTTCTTT. The encoded protein is CASSQVGGLNTEAFF.

This clone was detected a few times. The rearrangement uses TRBV15 and TRBJ2-3; unclear D gene. Germline V gene data show CDR1 as LNHNV and CDR2 as YYDKDF (reference sequence). This CDR3 is built from 14 residues. The V gene lost 5 bases and the J gene lost 0 bases, with 9 bases spanning the gap. CDR3 coding DNA: TGTGCCACCAGCCATGGGTCCAGCACAGATACGCAGTATTTT. As protein: CATSHGSSTDTQYF.

This rearrangement joins TRBV5-1 to TRBJ2-2, with D maybe TRBD1 (5 bases). The length of the CDR3 is 16 residues. V lost 1 base and J lost 1, with 11 bases in between. Germline CDR1 SGHRS, CDR2 YFSETQ. CDR3 coding DNA: TGCGCCAGCAGCTTGTTTCACAGGAAGAACACCGGGGAGCTGTTTTTT. Translated: CASSLFHRKNTGELFF.

The rearrangement uses TRBV6-4 and TRBJ1-5; no definite D call. The V gene lost 8 bases and the J gene lost 0 bases, with 8 bases spanning the gap. This CDR3 comprises 13 residues. Germline loops: CDR1 MRHNA, CDR2 SNTAGT. This chain's CDR3 is CASAVDSNQPQHF. DNA of the CDR3: TGTGCCAGCGCAGTTGATAGCAATCAGCCCCAGCATTTT.

The chain has TRBV5-1 and TRBJ2-5, with 7 bases matching TRBD1. Gene TRBJ2-7 matches the end of the DNA better, so the J call may be wrong. The CDR3 runs to 14 residues. The germline CDR1 and CDR2 sequences are SGHRS and YFSETQ. The CDR3 loop reads CASSLGDSSYEQYF. The CDR3 nucleotides are TGCGCCAGCAGCTTGGGGGACAGCTCCTACGAGCAGTACTTC.

The V gene is TRBV7-3, the J gene TRBJ2-7, with D tentatively TRBD1 (5 bases). Trimming shortened V by 3 bases and J by 0 bases, and 9 bases separated the two germline ends. The CDR3 is made up of 14 amino acids. Germline V gene lookup returns CDR1 SGHTA and CDR2 FQGTGA. This chain's CDR3 is CASSLGPISYEQYF. The CDR3 region has the DNA TGTGCCAGCAGCTTGGGGCCGATCTCCTACGAGCAGTACTTC.

The genes are TRBV7-9 and TRBJ1-1; perhaps TRBD1 as D (5 bases). The length of the CDR3 is 14 residues. V lost 2 bases and J lost 3, with 10 bases in between. Germline CDR1 SEHNR, CDR2 FQNEAQ (reference sequence). The CDR3 region is CASSLKEGYTEAFF. The CDR3 nucleotides are TGTGCCAGCAGCTTAAAAGAGGGGTACACTGAAGCTTTCTTT.

The chain recombines TRBV6-1 with TRBJ2-1; possible D gene TRBD2, 5 bases. The V gene lost 1 base and the J gene lost 2 bases, with 9 bases spanning the gap. The CDR3 is 15 amino acids. The germline V gene has CDR1 MNHNS and CDR2 SASEGT. The CDR3 DNA reads TGTGCCAGCAGTGAAGGTAGCGAGGCCTACAATGAGCAGTTCTTC. It is translated as CASSEGSEAYNEQFF.